This record covers a single TCR beta chain. The antigen remains unidentified. The record originates from a study of beta chain features in type 1 diabetes. Notes on the study in general: TCRB CDR3 length was moderately but significantly reduced in all four CD4+ subsets of Type 1 diabetes patients.

Expressed TCRB transcripts got sequenced, as all isolated RNA was reverse transcribed. The study sequenced naive, central memory and regulatory T cell samples to an average of about 3.8 million reads. Method: immunoSEQ multiplex PCR; TCRdb's copy keeps in-frame clones and lacks some. The sample contains over 650,000 clones, over 11% of which appear only once. The CDR3 consists of 14 residues. V was clipped by 0 bases and J by 3 bases, with 11 bases between them. CDR1 and CDR2 (germline): GTSNPN, SVGIG (reference sequence). The chain recombines TRBV30 with TRBJ2-5; D ambiguous. This clonotype was obtained from a man between 18 and 29 years old with type 1 diabetes. The sample comprised naive CD4+ T cells from blood. The CDR3 nucleotides read TGTGCCTGGAGTGTATCAGGAATGAAAGAGACCCAGTACTTC. Its protein product is CAWSVSGMKETQYF.